This T cell receptor (beta chain) was recovered during a study of patients and donors after allogeneic stem cell transplantation (dated by TCRdb to about 2020). Spanning cysteine to phenylalanine, the CDR3 consists of 15 amino acids. The entry retains the CDR3 DNA only, 45 bases that are in frame from base 1. The germline V gene provides CDR1 MNHEY and CDR2 SVGAGI. V has 0 bases trimmed and J has 6 bases trimmed; junction bases matching no gene number 4. The library came from RT-PCR. TCRdb lists the instrument as NextSeq 550. TCRdb trimmed public reads at Q25 via fastp, called clones via MiXCR and kept in-frame beta chains. CDR3 protein duplicates are merged, each entry listing the most common genes and DNA. The sample profile shows 410,000 or so distinct CDR3 sequences; about a sixth of them were found once. The ten largest clonotypes hold 7% to 7.5% of the sample. Note on this clonotype: Its target antigen remains unknown. Base qualities are not recorded, but no much larger clone differs from it by a single base.

Sequencing used blood, either unsorted or a sorted T cell fraction (not recorded which). In this chain, TRBV6-5 is recombined with TRBJ2-7; TRBD1 fits 11 bases in the junction. This TCR was sampled from a human donor who was either an allogeneic HSCT recipient or a stem cell or donor lymphocyte infusion donor (not recorded which). It is not recorded whose cells these are; they may come from a transplant donor. The DNA is as follows: TGTGCCAGCAGTTACTCTGGACAGGGGGCGACCGAGCAGTACTTC. Its coded protein is CASSYSGQGATEQYF.